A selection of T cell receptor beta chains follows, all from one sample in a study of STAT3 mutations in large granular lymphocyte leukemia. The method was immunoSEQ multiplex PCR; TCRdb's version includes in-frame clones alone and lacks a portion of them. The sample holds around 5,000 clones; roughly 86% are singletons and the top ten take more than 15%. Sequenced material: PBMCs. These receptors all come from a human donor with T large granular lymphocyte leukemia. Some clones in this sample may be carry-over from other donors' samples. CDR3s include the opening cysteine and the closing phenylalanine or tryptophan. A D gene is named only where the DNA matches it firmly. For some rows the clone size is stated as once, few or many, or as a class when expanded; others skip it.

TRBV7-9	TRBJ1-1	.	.	TGTGCCAGCAGCTTAGCCGACAGTAGTTACACTGAAGCTTTCTTT	CASSLADSSYTEAFF
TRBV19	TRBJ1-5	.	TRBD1	TGTGCCAGTAGTCCGACAGGGTTCAATCAGCCCCAGCATTTT	CASSPTGFNQPQHF
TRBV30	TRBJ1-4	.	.	TGTGCCTGGAGAACGTCGGCTAATGAAAAACTGTTTTTT	CAWRTSANEKLFF
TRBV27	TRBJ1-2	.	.	TGTGCCAGCAGACCTCGGTCGGGTAACTATGGCTACACCTTC	CASRPRSGNYGYTF
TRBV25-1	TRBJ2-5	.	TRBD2	TGTGCCAGCGGCCCTAGCGGGAAAGAGACCCAGTACTTC	CASGPSGKETQYF
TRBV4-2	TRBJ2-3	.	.	TGTGCCAGCAGCCAGACAACTACAGATACGCAGTATTTT	CASSQTTTDTQYF
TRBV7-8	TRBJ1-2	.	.	TGTGCCAGCAGCGACCGACGGGTCTATGGCTACACCTTC	CASSDRRVYGYTF
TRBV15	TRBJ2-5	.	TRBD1	TGTGCCACCAGCAGAGATGACAGGGGGAGGGAGACCCAGTACTTC	CATSRDDRGRETQYF
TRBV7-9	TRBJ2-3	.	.	TGTGCCAGCAGTTCGGTCAGAAGGGGGGACGTGGATACGCAGTATTTT	CASSSVRRGDVDTQYF
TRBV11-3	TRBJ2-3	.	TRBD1	TGTGCCAGCAGCTCGACAGGGTCCACAGATACGCAGTATTTT	CASSSTGSTDTQYF
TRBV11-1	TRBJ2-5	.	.	TGTGCCAGCAGCTCTCCCGACGGGCTCCCGGAGACCCAGTACTTC	CASSSPDGLPETQYF
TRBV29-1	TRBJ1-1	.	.	TGCAGCGTTGAAGAAGGTGGGGGGAACACTGAAGCTTTCTTT	CSVEEGGGNTEAFF
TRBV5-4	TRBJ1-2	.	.	TGTGCCAGCAGCTGGAGGACAGCGGATGGCTACACCTTC	CASSWRTADGYTF
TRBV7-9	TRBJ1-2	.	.	TGTGCCAGCAGCTCCCGGACAGAGGGGATCTATGGCTACACCTTC	CASSSRTEGIYGYTF
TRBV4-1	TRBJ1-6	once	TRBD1	TGCGCCAGCAGCCAGCTCGGACAGGGTGGAAATTCACCCCTCCACTTT	CASSQLGQGGNSPLHF
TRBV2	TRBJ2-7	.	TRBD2	TGTGCCAGCAGTGTAGCGGGCCCCTACGAGCAGTACTTC	CASSVAGPYEQYF
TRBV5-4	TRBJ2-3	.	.	TGTGCCAGCAGCTCAGGGGACCCCACAGATACGCAGTATTTT	CASSSGDPTDTQYF
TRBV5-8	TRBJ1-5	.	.	TGTGCCAGCCCCCCGGGGAGGAGTCCCAATCAGCCCCAGCATTTT	CASPPGRSPNQPQHF
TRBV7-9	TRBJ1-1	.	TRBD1	TGTGCCAGCAGCCCCTACGACAGGGGGTACACTGAAGCTTTCTTT	CASSPYDRGYTEAFF
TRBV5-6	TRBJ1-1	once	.	TGTGCCAGCAGCTTGGGGGCCGAAGGGTATCGGACTGAAGCTTTCTTT	CASSLGAEGYRTEAFF
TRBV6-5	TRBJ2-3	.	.	TGTGCCAGCACCCCGGGGGGCACCCACACATATACGCAGTATTTT	CASTPGGTHTYTQYF
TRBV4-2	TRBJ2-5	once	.	TGTGCCAGCAGCCTTGTCGGCCAAGAGACCCAGTACTTC	CASSLVGQETQYF
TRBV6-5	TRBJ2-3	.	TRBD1	TGTGCCAGCAGTTACTCGGCTAACAGGGGGTCAGATACGCAGTATTTT	CASSYSANRGSDTQYF
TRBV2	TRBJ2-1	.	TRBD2	TGTGCCAGCAGTGAAGTCTGGGACTACCCTCGGGAGGAGCAGTTCTTC	CASSEVWDYPREEQFF
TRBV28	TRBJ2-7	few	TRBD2	TGTGCCAGCAGTGGGACTAGCGGGAGTCGGTCCTACGAGCAGTACTTC	CASSGTSGSRSYEQYF
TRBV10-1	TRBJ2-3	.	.	TGCGCCAGCAGGTGGGACCCGCAGTATTTT	CASRWDPQYF
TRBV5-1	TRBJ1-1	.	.	TGCGCCAGCAGCGCGACAGTGAACACTGAAGCTTTCTTT	CASSATVNTEAFF
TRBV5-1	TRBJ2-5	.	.	TGCGCCAGCAGCTTGGAGTCGGAGACCCAGTACTTC	CASSLESETQYF
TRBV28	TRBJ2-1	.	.	TGTGCCAGCAGTTTTACCGCCTACAATGAGCAGTTCTTC	CASSFTAYNEQFF
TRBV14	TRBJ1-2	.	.	TGTGCCAGCAGCCAAGAGATTGGGAACTATGGCTACACCTTC	CASSQEIGNYGYTF
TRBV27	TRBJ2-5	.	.	TGTGCCAGCAGTCTAGGGGGAGTAGAGACCCAGTACTTC	CASSLGGVETQYF
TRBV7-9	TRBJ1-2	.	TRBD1	TGTGCCAGCAGCTCCAATACAGGGGTCTATGGCTACACCTTC	CASSSNTGVYGYTF
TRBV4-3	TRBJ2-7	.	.	TGCGCCAGCAGCCAATCGAGGGGATTGTACGAGCAGTACTTC	CASSQSRGLYEQYF
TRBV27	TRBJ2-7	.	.	TGTGCCAGCAGTTTATACCCTACCTACGAGCAGTACTTC	CASSLYPTYEQYF
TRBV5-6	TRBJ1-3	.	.	TGTGCCAGCAGCTTGGATATGCAGGGTGGAAACACCATATATTTT	CASSLDMQGGNTIYF
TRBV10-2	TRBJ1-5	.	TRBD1	TGCGCCAGCAGTGGACAGGGGAGCAATCAGCCCCAGCATTTT	CASSGQGSNQPQHF
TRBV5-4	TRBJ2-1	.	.	TGTGCCAGCAGCCCGGAGACGGGCTCCTACAATGAGCAGTTCTTC	CASSPETGSYNEQFF
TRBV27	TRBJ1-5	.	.	TGTGCCAGCAGTTCGACAGTTAATCAGCCCCAGCATTTT	CASSSTVNQPQHF
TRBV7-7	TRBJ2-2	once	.	TGTGCTAGCAGCTTAATTTCCGGGCTAACCGGGGAGCTGTTTTTT	CASSLISGLTGELFF
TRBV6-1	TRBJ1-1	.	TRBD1	TGTGCCAGCAGTGCCAGACAGGGCCTCCAGAACACTGAAGCTTTCTTT	CASSARQGLQNTEAFF
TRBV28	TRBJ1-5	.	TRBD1	TGTGCCAGCAGCCCCGTTTTACAGGGGTTGAATCAGCCCCAGCATTTT	CASSPVLQGLNQPQHF
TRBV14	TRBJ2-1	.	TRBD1	TGTGCCAGCAGCCAAGCCGGGGGACAGGGGACCAATGAGCAGTTCTTC	CASSQAGGQGTNEQFF
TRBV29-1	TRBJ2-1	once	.	TGCAGCGTAGCCCCAACTAGGGAGCAGTTCTTC	CSVAPTREQFF
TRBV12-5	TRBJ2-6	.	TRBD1	TGTGCTAGTGGTTTCACCGGGACAGGGGATTGGGGGGCCAACGTCCTGACTTTC	CASGFTGTGDWGANVLTF
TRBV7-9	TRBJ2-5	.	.	TGTGCCAGCAGCTTAGTTGGGACGACCCAAGAGACCCAGTACTTC	CASSLVGTTQETQYF
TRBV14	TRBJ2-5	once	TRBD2	TGTGCCAGCAGCCCCAAGGTCCCAGCGGGATTCCAAGAGACCCAGTACTTC	CASSPKVPAGFQETQYF
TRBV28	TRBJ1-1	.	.	TGTGCCAGCAGGGCCCCTAAGAACACTGAAGCTTTCTTT	CASRAPKNTEAFF
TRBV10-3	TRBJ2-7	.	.	TGTGCCATCAGTGAGCTGGCAGAGCAGTACTTC	CAISELAEQYF
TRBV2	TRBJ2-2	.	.	TGTGCCAGCAGTGTCCCACCTGGGACTGTGAACACCGGGGAGCTGTTTTTT	CASSVPPGTVNTGELFF